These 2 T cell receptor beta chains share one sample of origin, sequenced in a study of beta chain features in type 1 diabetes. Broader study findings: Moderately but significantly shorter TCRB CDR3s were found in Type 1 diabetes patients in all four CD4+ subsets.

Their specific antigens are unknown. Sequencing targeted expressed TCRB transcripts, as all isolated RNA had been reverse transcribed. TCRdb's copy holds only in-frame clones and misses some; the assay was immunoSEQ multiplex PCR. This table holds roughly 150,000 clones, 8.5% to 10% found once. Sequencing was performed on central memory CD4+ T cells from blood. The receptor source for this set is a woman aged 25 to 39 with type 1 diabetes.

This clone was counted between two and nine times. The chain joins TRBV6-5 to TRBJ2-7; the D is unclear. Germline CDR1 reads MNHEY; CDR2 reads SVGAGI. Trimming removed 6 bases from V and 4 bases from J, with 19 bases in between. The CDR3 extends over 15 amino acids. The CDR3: CASRPGQAWVYEQYF. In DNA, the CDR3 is TGTGCCAGCAGACCCGGCCAGGCTTGGGTATACGAGCAGTACTTC.

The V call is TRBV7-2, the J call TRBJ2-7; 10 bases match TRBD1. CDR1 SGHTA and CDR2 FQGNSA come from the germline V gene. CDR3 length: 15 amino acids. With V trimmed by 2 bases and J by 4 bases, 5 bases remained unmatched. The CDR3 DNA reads TGTGCCAGCAGCTTAACCGGGACAGGGGTTTACGAGCAGTACTTC. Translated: CASSLTGTGVYEQYF.